This T cell receptor beta chain was captured in a study of T cell responses to AZD1222 COVID-19 vaccine. Broader study findings: Most donors were white British and more were female, and clonal diversity was possibly underestimated.

V was trimmed by 11 bases and J by 1 base, leaving 8 bases between them. The CDR3 length is 11 residues. CDR1 is LNHDA, CDR2 SQIVND, per germline (reference sequence). Libraries were prepared by immunoSEQ multiplex PCR; TCRdb keeps only in-frame clonotypes and omits some of them. The sample shows about 120,000 clones, approximately 86% of them seen only once. With respect to this clone: No antigen is known for it.

The chain has TRBV19 and TRBJ1-1; D gene unclear. This specimen consisted of peripheral blood, obtained 28 days after the second AZD1222 dose. The sequence was obtained from an adult who received the AZD1222 COVID-19 vaccine. For the CDR3, the DNA is TGTGCCGCGAGAAAGAACACTGAAGCTTTCTTT. Amino acids: CAARKNTEAFF.